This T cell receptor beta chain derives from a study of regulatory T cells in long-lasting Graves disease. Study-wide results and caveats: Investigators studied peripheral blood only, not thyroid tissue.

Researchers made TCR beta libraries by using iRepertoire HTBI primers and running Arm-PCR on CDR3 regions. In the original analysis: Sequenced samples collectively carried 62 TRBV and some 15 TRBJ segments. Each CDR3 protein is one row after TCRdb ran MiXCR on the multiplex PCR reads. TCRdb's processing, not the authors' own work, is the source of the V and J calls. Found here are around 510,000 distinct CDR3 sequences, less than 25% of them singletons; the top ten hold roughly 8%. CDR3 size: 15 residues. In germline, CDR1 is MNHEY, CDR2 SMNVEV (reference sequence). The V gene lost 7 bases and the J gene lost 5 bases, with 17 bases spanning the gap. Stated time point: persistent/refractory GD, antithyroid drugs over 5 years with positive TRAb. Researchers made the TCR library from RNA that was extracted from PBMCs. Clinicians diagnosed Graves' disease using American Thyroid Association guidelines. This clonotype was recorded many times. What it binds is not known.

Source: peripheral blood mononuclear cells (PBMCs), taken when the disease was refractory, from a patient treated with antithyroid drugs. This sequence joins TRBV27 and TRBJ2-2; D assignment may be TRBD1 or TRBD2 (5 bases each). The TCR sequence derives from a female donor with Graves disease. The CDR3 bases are TGTGCCAGCACCAGTCCGGGACGATTAACCGGGGAGCTGTTTTTT. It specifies CASTSPGRLTGELFF.